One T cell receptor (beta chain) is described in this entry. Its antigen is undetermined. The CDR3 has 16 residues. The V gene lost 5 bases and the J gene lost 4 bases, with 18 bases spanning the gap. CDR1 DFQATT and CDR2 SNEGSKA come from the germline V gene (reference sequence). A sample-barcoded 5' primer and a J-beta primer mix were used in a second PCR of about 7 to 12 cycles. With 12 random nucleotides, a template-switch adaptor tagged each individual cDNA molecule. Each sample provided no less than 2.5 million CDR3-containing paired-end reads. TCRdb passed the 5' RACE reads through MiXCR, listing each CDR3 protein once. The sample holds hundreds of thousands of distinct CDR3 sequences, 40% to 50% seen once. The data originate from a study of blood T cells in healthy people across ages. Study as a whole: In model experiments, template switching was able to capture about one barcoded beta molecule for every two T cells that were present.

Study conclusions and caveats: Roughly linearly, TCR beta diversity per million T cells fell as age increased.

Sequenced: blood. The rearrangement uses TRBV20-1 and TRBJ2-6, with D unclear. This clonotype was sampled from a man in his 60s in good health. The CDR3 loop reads CSAYGRFQSGANVLTF. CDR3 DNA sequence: TGCAGTGCTTATGGCAGGTTCCAATCAGGGGCCAACGTCCTGACTTTC.